Following are 20 T cell receptor beta chains from one sample sequenced in a study of identical twins. One entry per CDR3 protein results from TCRdb running MiXCR on the 5' RACE reads. The sample lists some 560,000 distinct CDR3 sequences, roughly 9.5% occurring once. These data were likewise used in another study, on yellow fever vaccine responses in identical twins.

Specimen: PBMCs. The origin of the receptors is a woman between 18 and 29 years old in good health.

A few counts support this clonotype. The chain links TRBV7-9 to TRBJ2-5, with D unclear. Germline V gene lookup returns CDR1 SEHNR and CDR2 FQNEAQ (reference sequence). Between the trimmed V and J ends, which lost 5 bases and 9 bases, there was a span of 10 bases. This CDR3 contains 11 residues. The CDR3 DNA reads TGTGCCAGCAGCCCCTCCACGCCCCAGTACTTC. Translating it yields CASSPSTPQYF.

Many counts were recorded for this clonotype. This chain joins TRBV2 and TRBJ2-7, with D perhaps TRBD2 (6 bases). The CDR3 runs to 11 residues. V was trimmed by 7 bases and J by 5 bases, leaving 9 bases between them. Germline CDR1 SNHLY, CDR2 FYNNEI. DNA of the CDR3: TGTGCCAGCACCCGGAGGGACGAGCAGTACTTC. Its protein is CASTRRDEQYF.

CDR3 in DNA: TGCAGTGGGGGGGGGTTTGAGTACGAGCAGTACTTC. Amino acids: CSGGGFEYEQYF. The V and J genes are TRBV29-1 and TRBJ2-7; TRBD2 matches 7 bases. The CDR3 covers 12 residues. CDR1 and CDR2 from the germline V gene are SQVTM and ANQGSEA.

In this sample, this clonotype turned up a few times. The rearrangement uses TRBV7-9 and TRBJ1-1; D gene uncertain. CDR3 size: 17 residues. V lost 5 bases to trimming and J lost 0 bases, with 19 bases between them. Germline V lookup: CDR1 SEHNR, CDR2 FQNEAQ (reference sequence). Here the CDR3 DNA reads TGTGCCAGCAGCCCCTCCCCAAGGAGCACCTTGAACACTGAAGCTTTCTTT. Translated, it gives CASSPSPRSTLNTEAFF. The full variable domain, with the rest looked up from reference TRBV7-9 and TRBJ1-1, is DTGVSQNPRHKITKRGQNVTFRCDPISEHNRLYWYRQTLGQGPEFLTYFQNEAQLEKSRLLSDRFSAERPKGSFSTLEIQRTEQGDSAMYLCASSPSPRSTLNTEAFFGQGTRLTVV.

In its sample, this clonotype was seen many times. This chain links TRBV12-3 or TRBV12-4 with TRBJ1-4; TRBD1 is a possible D gene (5 bases). This CDR3 is built from 13 residues. The V gene lost 2 bases and the J gene lost 10 bases, with 11 bases spanning the gap. The CDR3 region is CASSLRDWGKLFF. The CDR3 coding sequence is TGTGCCAGCAGTTTACGGGACTGGGGAAAACTGTTTTTT.

This clonotype was picked up many times. The V call is TRBV28, the J call TRBJ2-7; the match to TRBD2 covers 12 bases. This CDR3 contains 15 residues. The junction had 5 bases not matched to a gene; V was cut back by 4 bases and J by 4 bases. Germline V gene data show CDR1 as MDHEN and CDR2 as SYDVKM. The CDR3, as DNA: TGTGCCAGCAGTTACCGACTAGCGGGAGCTTACGAGCAGTACTTC. Protein: CASSYRLAGAYEQYF.

This clonotype was detected ten times or more. The chain is built from TRBV20-1 and TRBJ2-3; tentatively, D is TRBD1 (6 bases). Germline V gene lookup returns CDR1 DFQATT and CDR2 SNEGSKA (reference sequence). The CDR3 consists of 13 residues. V lost 3 bases and J lost 3, with 10 bases in between. The CDR3 bases are TGCAGTGCTAGTCTGGGGACAACAGATACGCAGTATTTT. Its protein is CSASLGTTDTQYF.

This clonotype was seen only a few times. This sequence joins TRBV11-2 and TRBJ2-6; TRBD1 aligns across 8 bases. The ends lost 5 bases at V and 1 base at J; junction bases unmatched: 13. In germline, CDR1 is SGHAT, CDR2 FQNNGV. The CDR3 is 19 residues long. The CDR3 DNA follows: TGTGCCAGCAGCCCTCGGACAGGGCTTGCAGGATCTGGGGCCAACGTCCTGACTTTC. This gives the protein CASSPRTGLAGSGANVLTF.

This clonotype has a count of ten or more. The CDR3 loop reads CASSVGSSYNEQFF. The CDR3 DNA is TGTGCCAGCAGTGTGGGGTCCTCCTACAATGAGCAGTTCTTC. The chain joins TRBV2 to TRBJ2-1; D ambiguous. The germline V gene encodes CDR1 SNHLY and CDR2 FYNNEI. Trimming stripped 4 bases from V and 0 bases from J, with 7 bases between. The CDR3 sequence is 14 residues long.

V is TRBV20-1 and J is TRBJ2-7; D not certain. The CDR3 runs 15 residues. Trimming took off 3 bases at V and 0 bases at J, with 15 bases between the two ends. Germline values: CDR1 DFQATT, CDR2 SNEGSKA (reference sequence). CDR3 coding DNA: TGCAGTGCTAGCGACGGGCTTTCGACCTCCTACGAGCAGTACTTC. Protein product: CSASDGLSTSYEQYF.

This clonotype appeared a few times. V usage is TRBV7-3 and J usage is TRBJ2-2; possible D gene TRBD2, 5 bases. CDR3 length equals 14 residues. Trimming stripped 2 bases from V and 6 bases from J, with 10 bases between. Per the germline V gene, CDR1 is SGHTA and CDR2 is FQGTGA. As DNA, the CDR3 is TGTGCCAGCAGCTTATTTGAGGGTCCCGGGGAGCTGTTTTTT. This sequence encodes CASSLFEGPGELFF. Filled out from reference TRBV7-3 and TRBJ2-2, the complete variable domain reads GAGVSQTPSNKVTEKGKYVELRCDPISGHTALYWYRQSLGQGPEFLIYFQGTGAADDSGLPNDRFFAVRPEGSVSTLKIQRTERGDSAVYLCASSLFEGPGELFFGEGSRLTVL.

This clonotype appeared many times. The rearrangement joins TRBV28 to TRBJ2-1, with TRBD2 identical over 8 bases. The CDR3 runs 15 residues. Germline V CDR1 and CDR2: MDHEN, SYDVKM. Losses at the gene ends were 6 bases for V and 6 bases for J; bases not matched to a gene: 10. The CDR3 nucleotides read TGTGCCAGCAGCATTGGACTAGCATTAGGCAATGAGCAGTTCTTC. Translated: CASSIGLALGNEQFF. The variable domain in full, with the rest retrieved from reference TRBV28 and TRBJ2-1, is DVKVTQSSRYLVKRTGEKVFLECVQDMDHENMFWYRQDPGLGLRLIYFSYDVKMKEKGDIPEGYSVSREKKERFSLILESASTNQTSMYLCASSIGLALGNEQFFGPGTRLTVL.

This clonotype was observed at least ten times. At one end the junction does not follow the germline gene, possibly because of a read error. The chain recombines TRBV7-9 with TRBJ2-1; 7 nucleotides line up with TRBD1. CDR3 length: 11 residues. The germline gives CDR1 SEHNR, CDR2 FQNEAQ (reference sequence). The chain's CDR3 is CASSLQGPLIF. CDR3 nucleotide sequence: TGTGCCAGCAGTTTACAGGGGCCGTTAATCTTC. Combining the CDR3 with reference TRBV7-9 and TRBJ2-1 gives the whole variable domain DTGVSQNPRHKITKRGQNVTFRCDPISEHNRLYWYRQTLGQGPEFLTYFQNEAQLEKSRLLSDRFSAERPKGSFSTLEIQRTEQGDSAMYLCASSLQGPLIFGPGTRLTVL.

This clonotype was found many times. CDR3 loop: CASSRLGGYEQYF. The CDR3 region has the DNA TGTGCCAGCAGTCGATTAGGGGGTTACGAGCAGTACTTC. V usage is TRBV28 and J usage is TRBJ2-7, with a possible D match to TRBD1 (6 bases). The length of the CDR3 is 13 residues. Between the trimmed V and J ends, which lost 5 bases and 4 bases, there was a span of 12 bases. The V gene's germline CDR1 is MDHEN and CDR2 SYDVKM.

This clonotype came up a few times. This chain uses TRBV11-2 with TRBJ2-1; 12 bases agree with TRBD2. This CDR3 has 18 amino acids. Losses at the gene ends were 5 bases for V and 9 bases for J; bases not matched to a gene: 17. Per germline, CDR1 SGHAT and CDR2 FQNNGV. CDR3 protein: CASSPILLAGGRRVEQFF. In DNA, the CDR3 is TGTGCCAGCAGCCCCATCCTTCTAGCGGGAGGGCGCAGGGTTGAGCAGTTCTTC.

The chain couples TRBV4-3 to TRBJ2-4, with TRBD2 matching over 12 bases. The germline gives CDR1 LGHNA, CDR2 YSLEER. This CDR3 comprises 23 residues. With V trimmed by 1 base and J by 0 bases, 19 bases remained unmatched. As DNA, the CDR3 is TGCGCCAGCAGCCAAGGAAAAACCGGGACTAGCGGGTCCCTCGGACTAGCCAAAAACATTCAGTACTTC. It encodes CASSQGKTGTSGSLGLAKNIQYF.

In its sample, this clonotype was seen many times. This chain connects TRBV7-2 to TRBJ2-1; 7 bases line up with TRBD2. J was trimmed by 3 bases and V by 10 bases; bases with no gene match: 12. Germline assignment: CDR1 SGHTA and CDR2 FQGNSA. This CDR3 has 15 residues. CDR3 sequence (DNA): TGTGCCACCGCCTACAGAGCGGGGATCTACAATGAGCAGTTCTTC. Residues: CATAYRAGIYNEQFF. Combining the CDR3 with reference TRBV7-2 and TRBJ2-1 gives the whole variable domain GAGVSQSPSNKVTEKGKDVELRCDPISGHTALYWYRQSLGQGLEFLIYFQGNSAPDKSGLPSDRFSAERTGGSVSTLTIQRTQQEDSAVYLCATAYRAGIYNEQFFGPGTRLTVL.

At least ten counts were recorded for this clonotype. J is TRBJ2-1 and V is TRBV5-6; D not resolved. The CDR3 extends over 18 amino acids. CDR1 SGHDT and CDR2 YYEEEE come from the germline V gene. V dropped 4 bases and J dropped 0 bases, with 20 bases sitting between them. CDR3 sequence reads: CASSPATPRAASYNEQFF. The CDR3 DNA follows: TGTGCCAGCAGCCCCGCGACCCCACGGGCCGCCTCCTACAATGAGCAGTTCTTC. The full variable domain, in which reference TRBV5-6 and TRBJ2-1 provide the parts outside the CDR3, is DAGVTQSPTHLIKTRGQQVTLRCSPKSGHDTVSWYQQALGQGPQFIFQYYEEEERQRGNFPDRFSGHQFPNYSSELNVNALLLGDSALYLCASSPATPRAASYNEQFFGPGTRLTVL.

This clonotype was observed a few times. The CDR3 loop reads CASSLQGVNSPLHF. CDR3 sequence (DNA): TGTGCCAGCAGCTTACAGGGAGTAAATTCACCCCTCCACTTT. This sequence joins TRBV5-5 and TRBJ1-6; D is perhaps TRBD1 (6 bases). The germline gives CDR1 SGHKS, CDR2 YYEKEE (reference sequence). The germline V and J ends were trimmed by 2 bases and 7 bases, with 10 bases remaining between them. The CDR3 contains 14 residues. Drawing the rest from reference TRBV5-5 and TRBJ1-6, the complete variable domain is DAGVTQSPTHLIKTRGQQVTLRCSPISGHKSVSWYQQVLGQGPQFIFQYYEKEERGRGNFPDRFSARQFPNYSSELNVNALLLGDSALYLCASSLQGVNSPLHFGNGTRLTVT.

V gene TRBV7-2 combines with J gene TRBJ2-7, with 11 bases fitting TRBD2. The CDR3 spans 16 residues. Trimming took 1 base from V and 3 from J; bases not matched to a gene: 5. The germline V gene has CDR1 SGHTA and CDR2 FQGNSA. CDR3 DNA: TGTGCCAGCAGCTTAGTCCCAACTAGCGGGGGCTACGAGCAGTACTTC. Protein: CASSLVPTSGGYEQYF.